The 18 T cell receptor beta chains in this list originate from one sample, sequenced in a study of T cell responses to AZD1222 COVID-19 vaccine. Sequencing was performed with immunoSEQ multiplex PCR; in TCRdb, only in-frame clones are kept and a portion is missing. The data show around 120,000 clones, 70% to 90% seen once. Sequenced here: peripheral blood, sampled 28 days after the second AZD1222 dose. Receptor source: an adult who received the AZD1222 COVID-19 vaccine.

This sequence joins TRBV6-5 and TRBJ2-1; 10 nucleotides agree with TRBD1. Germline V gives CDR1 MNHEY, CDR2 SVGAGI. Trimming at V came to 4 bases and at J to 7 bases, leaving 10 bases not matched to a gene. The CDR3 totals 16 residues. CDR3: CASSWTGGRMRNEQFF. DNA of the CDR3: TGTGCCAGCAGTTGGACAGGGGGACGTATGAGGAATGAGCAGTTCTTC.

This clone was counted a few times. The chain is built from TRBV5-4 and TRBJ1-2; the D gene is possibly TRBD1 (5 bases). Germline V CDR1 and CDR2: SGHNT, YYREEE (reference sequence). The CDR3 extends over 13 amino acids. Between the trimmed V and J ends, which lost 4 bases and 8 bases, there was a span of 15 bases. DNA of the CDR3: TGTGCCAGCAGCCGCATTGGGGCGGGCGGCTACACCTTC. Encoded protein: CASSRIGAGGYTF. Full variable domain (remainder filled in from reference TRBV5-4 and TRBJ1-2): ETGVTQSPTHLIKTRGQQVTLRCSSQSGHNTVSWYQQALGQGPQFIFQYYREEENGRGNFPPRFSGLQFPNYSSELNVNALELDDSALYLCASSRIGAGGYTFGSGTRLTVV.

The V and J genes are TRBV2 and TRBJ2-1, with D perhaps assigned TRBD1 or TRBD2 (7 bases each). There are 15 residues in the CDR3. CDR1 and CDR2 (germline): SNHLY, FYNNEI. Trimming removed 2 bases from V and 7 bases from J, with 15 bases in between. The CDR3 spells CASSERAGGGNEQFF. The CDR3 DNA sequence: TGTGCCAGCAGTGAACGGGCAGGGGGAGGGAATGAGCAGTTCTTC. Complete variable domain (other parts from reference TRBV2 and TRBJ2-1): EPEVTQTPSHQVTQMGQEVILRCVPISNHLYFYWYRQILGQKVEFLVSFYNNEISEKSEIFDDQFSVERPDGSNFTLKIRSTKLEDSAMYFCASSERAGGGNEQFFGPGTRLTVL.

The V gene is TRBV28, the J gene TRBJ2-7; perhaps TRBD2 as D (5 bases). CDR3 length: 16 residues. Per the germline V gene, CDR1 is MDHEN and CDR2 is SYDVKM. The V gene lost 2 bases and the J gene lost 2 bases, with 16 bases spanning the gap. CDR3 sequence: CASSLGTRKRAYEQYF. The CDR3 DNA reads TGTGCCAGCAGTTTAGGAACCAGGAAGAGGGCCTACGAGCAGTACTTC.

Concerning this clone itself: Different DNA sequences within this sample yield the same CDR3. The V call is TRBV5-1, the J call TRBJ2-6; D might be TRBD2 (6 bases). The ends were cut back, 0 bases at V and 4 bases at J, with 11 bases in the middle. This CDR3 has 16 residues. CDR1 is SGHRS and CDR2 is YFSETQ in the germline V gene. The CDR3 nucleotides are TGCGCCAGCAGCTTGGGGGGCGGGGCCGGGGCCAACGTCCTGACTTTC. Its translation is CASSLGGGAGANVLTF.

The chain carries TRBV12-3 or TRBV12-4 and TRBJ1-2; TRBD1 might be the D (5 bases). The CDR3 is made up of 13 amino acids. V dropped 6 bases and J dropped 5 bases, with 13 bases sitting between them. The CDR3, as DNA: TGTGCCAGCAGCCAGGGACGATTATATGGCTACACCTTC. Translated: CASSQGRLYGYTF.

Only a few counts were recorded for this clone. This chain uses TRBV28 with TRBJ1-2, with 11 bases aligning to TRBD1. This CDR3 is 15 amino acids long. V shed 6 bases, J shed 7 bases, and the junction held 10 bases outside the gene matches. Germline V gene sequence: CDR1 MDHEN, CDR2 SYDVKM. The CDR3 DNA follows: TGTGCCAGCAGGTCAAGCGGACAGGGGGCAGGTGGCTACACCTTC. Residues: CASRSSGQGAGGYTF.

This clone occurred once. The rearrangement links TRBV5-1 to TRBJ1-4; no clear D. This CDR3 has 16 residues. Germline V gene sequence: CDR1 SGHRS, CDR2 YFSETQ. Trimming took 4 bases from V and 0 from J, leaving 13 bases between them. CDR3 protein: CASSPMVGSTNEKLFF. For the CDR3, the DNA is TGCGCCAGCAGCCCTATGGTGGGTTCAACTAATGAAAAACTGTTTTTT.

This clone was recorded only once. This sequence joins TRBV10-3 and TRBJ1-1; D perhaps matches TRBD1 (6 bases). V gave up 7 bases and J gave up 3 bases, with 18 bases separating them. The CDR3 contains 15 residues. Germline-derived CDR1 and CDR2 are ENHRY and SYGVKD. The CDR3 DNA follows: TGTGCCATCAATGGTCAGGGGTGGTTGGACACTGAAGCTTTCTTT. Protein product: CAINGQGWLDTEAFF.

The rearrangement uses TRBV30 and TRBJ1-2; a possible D gene is TRBD1 (5 bases). Deletions cut 5 bases from V and 4 bases from J, with 17 bases between. The CDR3 loop spans 14 amino acids. CDR1 GTSNPN and CDR2 SVGIG come from the germline V gene (reference sequence). The CDR3 sequence: CAWWAPGRGYGYTF. CDR3 bases: TGTGCCTGGTGGGCCCCGGGGCGCGGCTATGGCTACACCTTC.

The chain has TRBV19 and TRBJ2-7, with 7 bases that match TRBD1. The J segment lost 1 base and the V segment lost 4 bases, leaving 1 base of the junction unmatched. Germline lookup yields CDR1 LNHDA and CDR2 SQIVND (reference sequence). The CDR3 length is 13 residues. The CDR3 DNA reads TGTGCCAGTAGTACGGGACAGTCCTACGAGCAGTACTTC. Amino acids: CASSTGQSYEQYF.

The J gene is TRBJ1-5, the V gene TRBV3-1 (or the pseudogene TRBV3-2); unclear D gene. Trimming removed 1 base at V and 0 bases at J, with 7 bases between. The CDR3 spans 15 residues. The germline V gene has CDR1 LGHDT and CDR2 YNNKEL (reference sequence). The CDR3 DNA is TGTGCCAGCAGCCAAGGCCAGAATAGCAATCAGCCCCAGCATTTT. Translated: CASSQGQNSNQPQHF.

The chain employs TRBV6-6 and TRBJ1-2, with D maybe TRBD1 (6 bases). Trimming pared 5 bases from V and 2 bases from J, leaving 15 bases between. CDR1 is MNHNY and CDR2 is SVGAGI in the germline V gene (reference sequence). The CDR3 contains 15 residues. CDR3 nucleotide sequence: TGTGCCAGCAGTACACAGGGTAAACGGAACTATGGCTACACCTTC. Amino acids: CASSTQGKRNYGYTF.

V usage is TRBV30 and J usage is TRBJ2-1; the D is unclear. The CDR3 covers 12 residues. CDR1 GTSNPN and CDR2 SVGIG come from the germline V gene (reference sequence). V gave up 2 bases and J gave up 8 bases, with 10 bases separating them. The CDR3 region is CAWSILRYEQFF. The CDR3 DNA is TGTGCCTGGAGTATCCTCCGGTATGAGCAGTTCTTC.

This clone appeared a few times. The chain uses TRBV11-2 and TRBJ2-7, with D perhaps matching TRBD1 (6 bases). The germline V gene encodes CDR1 SGHAT and CDR2 FQNNGV. The V end lost 5 bases, the J end lost 2 bases, and 16 bases lay between the germline ends. The CDR3 runs to 15 residues. The CDR3 DNA follows: TGTGCCAGCAGCCCACGGACAGTTTCCCCCTACGAGCAGTACTTC. Protein sequence: CASSPRTVSPYEQYF.

The rearrangement uses TRBV7-9 and TRBJ1-2; a possible D gene is TRBD1 (5 bases). The length of the CDR3 is 15 residues. Germline V gene data show CDR1 as SEHNR and CDR2 as FQNEAQ (reference sequence). The V end lost 5 bases, the J end lost 7 bases, and 20 bases lay between the germline ends. The CDR3 region is CASSPTAGADAGYTF. CDR3 DNA: TGTGCCAGCAGCCCAACCGCTGGGGCTGACGCTGGCTACACCTTC.

The CDR3 sequence is CASSLAETSGRPGELFF. The CDR3 DNA reads TGTGCCAGCAGCTTAGCCGAGACTAGCGGGAGGCCCGGGGAGCTGTTTTTT. This rearrangement joins TRBV11-2 to TRBJ2-2; 13 nucleotides align to TRBD2. V lost 1 base, J lost 6 bases, and 5 bases stayed unmatched. This CDR3 has 17 amino acids. Germline V lookup: CDR1 SGHAT, CDR2 FQNNGV.

CDR3 coding DNA: TGTGCCAGCAGCCAAGTCGGTGGCAGGCACGGGTCACCCCTCCACTTT. Amino acid sequence: CASSQVGGRHGSPLHF. The V call is TRBV3-1 (or the pseudogene TRBV3-2), the J call TRBJ1-6; no reliable D call. Germline assignment: CDR1 LGHDT and CDR2 YNNKEL (reference sequence). Trimming took 1 base from V and 10 from J, leaving 17 bases between them. CDR3 length: 16 residues.